The clone carrying this T cell receptor (beta chain) was seen a handful of times. Its target is unknown. This specimen comes from a study of human T cells and chemical hapten exposure. Study-level background: Patients' scalps got diphenylcyclopropenone weekly throughout the approximately 25-week study.

Study-wide points: Versus controls, expanded TCRs had significantly more large CDR3 similarity clusters.

Time point defined: patch test 2, 6 weeks after DPC sensitization. Treatment noted: therapeutic diphenylcyclopropenone sensitization with weekly scalp DPC. Alopecia patients between 18 and 70 years old and suitable for DPC were used as donors. The CDR3 has 18 amino acids. Germline trimming cut 2 bases from V and 8 bases from J; bases unmatched to any gene: 14. Germline assignment: CDR1 SGHDN and CDR2 FVKESK. TCRdb fed the RACE reads into MiXCR, producing one record per CDR3 protein. In the table there are tens of thousands of distinct CDR3 sequences, more than 9% of which are singletons. This specimen consisted of whole blood, obtained in connection with sensitization to the hapten diphenylcyclopropenone (DPC). V is TRBV14 and J is TRBJ2-2; 10 nucleotides align to TRBD2. The TCR comes from a woman in her fifties or sixties with alopecia areata. Some clones in this sample may be carry-over from other donors' samples. The CDR3: CASSQRNPGLAPRGELFF. The DNA of the CDR3 is TGTGCCAGCAGCCAAAGGAACCCGGGACTAGCGCCCAGGGGGGAGCTGTTTTTT.